The 16 T cell receptor beta chains reported below all come from one sample, sequenced in a study of early T cells in non-severe SARS-CoV-2 infection. TCRdb independently ran MiXCR on the 5' RACE reads; one entry per CDR3 protein. This table holds tens of thousands of distinct CDR3 sequences, about 4.3% found once. The starting material was whole blood, obtained at baseline. The source of these receptors is an adult who was a healthcare worker with PCR-confirmed SARS-CoV-2 infection or an uninfected control (not recorded which).

Many counts were recorded for this clonotype. The chain uses TRBV6-6 and TRBJ1-2; D gene unclear. Trimming shortened V by 2 bases and J by 4 bases, and 17 bases separated the two germline ends. CDR1 is MNHNY, CDR2 SVGAGI, per germline (reference sequence). The CDR3 has 16 residues. The CDR3 coding sequence is TGTGCCAGCAGTTACACCGAAGAACGGGCTGGCTATGGCTACACCTTC. Its translation is CASSYTEERAGYGYTF.

This clonotype has at least ten counts. V usage is TRBV7-9 and J usage is TRBJ2-5; D remains unclear. V was pared by 2 bases and J by 4 bases, with 2 bases between. The CDR3 length is 11 residues. The germline CDR1 and CDR2 sequences are SEHNR and FQNEAQ (reference sequence). CDR3 protein: CASSLSETQYF. The CDR3 DNA follows: TGTGCCAGCAGCTTATCAGAGACCCAGTACTTC.

The V gene is TRBV7-9, the J gene TRBJ2-6; D remains ambiguous. Germline V gene sequence: CDR1 SEHNR, CDR2 FQNEAQ (reference sequence). V lost 4 bases and J lost 0, with 4 bases in between. This CDR3 is 14 amino acids long. The DNA of the CDR3 is TGTGCCAGCAGCTCCAACTCTGGGGCCAACGTCCTGACTTTC. Residues: CASSSNSGANVLTF.

At least ten counts were recorded for this clonotype. This chain connects TRBV20-1 to TRBJ2-7; TRBD2 agrees at 11 bases. The CDR3 spans 14 residues. V lost 4 bases, J lost 5 bases, and 7 bases stayed unmatched. Per germline, CDR1 DFQATT and CDR2 SNEGSKA (reference sequence). CDR3 bases: TGCAGTGCTAATCCGGGACTAGCGGTCCACGAGCAGTACTTC. This translates into CSANPGLAVHEQYF.

This clonotype came up many times. The gene calls are TRBV6-6 and TRBJ1-6; 9 bases are a match to TRBD1. The CDR3 consists of 16 residues. CDR1 and CDR2 from the germline V gene are MNHNY and SVGAGI (reference sequence). The V and J ends lost 8 bases and 9 bases, in that order; junction bases with no gene match: 14. This CDR3 is CASGEQQGAQSSPLHF. For the CDR3, the DNA is TGTGCCAGCGGCGAACAACAGGGGGCACAAAGTTCACCCCTCCACTTT.

This chain connects TRBV7-2 to TRBJ2-5, with 7 bases fitting TRBD2. V shed 0 bases, J shed 2 bases, and the junction held 6 bases outside the gene matches. This CDR3 has 16 amino acids. The germline CDR1 and CDR2 sequences are SGHTA and FQGNSA. The CDR3 region has the DNA TGTGCCAGCAGCTTAGCGCTGAGTAGCGGGCAAGAGACCCAGTACTTC. Protein: CASSLALSSGQETQYF.

Ten or more counts support this clonotype. The chain carries TRBV29-1 and TRBJ2-3; D is possibly TRBD2 (7 bases). V lost 8 bases and J 4 bases, leaving 22 bases between the germline ends. Germline V gene data show CDR1 as SQVTM and CDR2 as ANQGSEA. This CDR3 contains 15 residues. In nucleotides, the CDR3 is TGCAGCTCTACCCCCTTGGGGGGGCCGGCAGATACGCAGTATTTT. Amino acid sequence: CSSTPLGGPADTQYF.

The chain combines TRBV25-1 with TRBJ2-6, with TRBD2 as a possible D gene (6 bases). Trimming cost V 1 base and J 0 bases, with 16 bases left between them. Germline CDR1 is MGHDK and CDR2 is SYGVNS. This CDR3 is built from 19 residues. CDR3 amino acids: CASSELGGPALSGANVLTF. In DNA, the CDR3 is TGTGCCAGCAGTGAATTAGGAGGGCCAGCCCTCTCTGGGGCCAACGTCCTGACTTTC.

In its sample, this clonotype was seen many times. The V call is TRBV4-2, the J call TRBJ2-7; perhaps TRBD2 as D (5 bases). The germline CDR1 and CDR2 sequences are LGHNA and YNFKEQ. There are 15 residues in the CDR3. V was pared by 0 bases and J by 3 bases, with 12 bases between. The chain's CDR3 is CASSQDRDGGYEQYF. Written as DNA, the CDR3 is TGTGCCAGCAGCCAAGATCGGGATGGCGGCTACGAGCAGTACTTC.

The chain is built from TRBV28 and TRBJ2-1, with 11 bases fitting TRBD2. In germline, CDR1 is MDHEN, CDR2 SYDVKM. The CDR3 is 17 amino acids. The CDR3 here is CASISGLADYSYNEQFF. The CDR3 nucleotides read TGTGCTTCAATTTCGGGACTAGCGGACTACTCCTACAATGAGCAGTTCTTC.

This clonotype has a count of ten or more. The chain carries TRBV12-3 or TRBV12-4 and TRBJ2-3, with TRBD1 identical over 10 bases. V gave up 6 bases and J gave up 5 bases; unmatched junction bases: 14. This CDR3 has 17 amino acids. CDR3 residues: CASRSNREDRGRDTQYF. CDR3 nucleotide sequence: TGTGCCAGCAGATCTAATAGGGAAGACAGGGGGCGAGATACGCAGTATTTT.

This clonotype came up many times. V and J are TRBV25-1 and TRBJ2-3; 8 bases align to TRBD2. CDR3 length: 14 residues. CDR1 and CDR2 (germline): MGHDK, SYGVNS. Trimming at V came to 6 bases and at J to 6 bases, leaving 8 bases not matched to a gene. The CDR3 coding sequence is TGTGCCAGCAGCCGAGCGGGGGCAGGGGATACGCAGTATTTT. It codes for CASSRAGAGDTQYF.

This clonotype was counted ten times or more. The chain joins TRBV16 to TRBJ1-1; D might be TRBD1 (5 bases). Germline CDR1 and CDR2: KGHSY and FQNENV. V shed 0 bases and J shed 3 bases, with 14 bases lying between them. There are 16 residues in the CDR3. The CDR3: CASSQSPDLGDTEAFF. The CDR3 DNA reads as TGTGCCAGCAGCCAATCTCCCGACCTGGGGGACACTGAAGCTTTCTTT.

The sample holds many counts of this clonotype. The CDR3 spells CAISESSGGNTEAFF. As DNA, the CDR3 is TGTGCCATCAGTGAGTCGTCAGGAGGGAACACTGAAGCTTTCTTT. This rearrangement joins TRBV10-3 to TRBJ1-1; D uncertain. V lost 0 bases to trimming and J lost 1 base, with 9 bases between them. The CDR3 totals 15 residues. Germline V gene sequence: CDR1 ENHRY, CDR2 SYGVKD.

This clonotype was recorded at least ten times. This rearrangement joins TRBV5-1 to TRBJ2-1; 12 bases map to TRBD2. The CDR3 covers 16 residues. Per the germline V gene, CDR1 is SGHRS and CDR2 is YFSETQ. Trimming at V came to 1 base and at J to 8 bases, leaving 7 bases not matched to a gene. DNA for the CDR3: TGCGCCAGCAGCTTGACCGGGACTAGCGGGCACGATGAGCAGTTCTTC. Protein: CASSLTGTSGHDEQFF.

This clonotype was found many times. The chain joins TRBV27 to TRBJ2-7; tentatively, D is TRBD1 (5 bases). The V gene lost 2 bases and the J gene lost 5 bases, with 10 bases spanning the gap. Looked up from germline, CDR1 is MNHEY and CDR2 is SMNVEV (reference sequence). This CDR3 is built from 13 residues. CDR3 DNA: TGTGCCAGCAGTTTAGGAAGGGGCAACGAGCAGTACTTC. Protein sequence: CASSLGRGNEQYF.